This paragraph covers one TCR beta chain sequence. Trimming cost V 4 bases and J 1 base, with 8 bases left between them. CDR1 and CDR2 from the germline V gene are GTSNPN and SVGIG (reference sequence). CDR3 length equals 12 residues. This entry is derived from a study of T cell changes during pregnancy in multiple sclerosis. Profiled with immunoSEQ multiplex PCR; TCRdb holds only in-frame clones, not every one. Of 85,000 to 130,000 clones in the sample, less than 95% were seen once. The rearrangement links TRBV30 to TRBJ2-7; no clear D. Here the sequenced sample was peripheral blood, taken after pregnancy. The sequence derives from a female donor with multiple sclerosis, enrolled in a pregnancy study. DNA of the CDR3: TGTGCCTGGAAAGGCGGATCCTACGAGCAGTACTTC. Translated, it gives CAWKGGSYEQYF.